This T cell receptor beta chain originates from a study of cytomegalovirus exposure and HLA in healthy donors. Study information: Earlier, 150 million to 200 million T cells were analyzed, and fewer than 120 million unique TCR beta sequences were found among them. The study's findings and limits: Most CMV-associated TCR beta chains appeared HLA-restricted in a later analysis.

Germline V gene sequence: CDR1 SGHNT, CDR2 YENEEA. Deletions cut 4 bases from V and 0 bases from J, with 12 bases between. The CDR3 is made up of 15 amino acids. The PCR was carried out with 60 Vbeta primers and 13 Jbeta primers. As originally analysed: Later, an analysis found around 80 million unique TCR beta chains, and 8.5 million to 12 million of these were shared. TCRdb's copy holds only in-frame clones and misses some; the assay was immunoSEQ multiplex PCR. V, J and clone size are those of that table, while D and trimming were read from the DNA. The profile shows 130,000 to 150,000 clones, about 75% of them singletons. As concerns this clone: Its target is not known.

The receptor was isolated from a man in his fifties or sixties in good health and CMV-seronegative. Sequenced material: PBMCs. The rearrangement links TRBV11-3 to TRBJ2-5; weak D call: TRBD2 (5 bases). The CDR3 protein is CASSSKGGYQETQYF. CDR3 bases: TGTGCCAGCAGCTCAAAAGGAGGCTACCAAGAGACCCAGTACTTC.